These T cell receptor beta chains were read from a single sample in a study of blood T cell repertoires in COVID-19. Data came from immunoSEQ multiplex PCR; TCRdb stores just in-frame clones and leaves some out. The sample includes over 100,000 clones, 85% of them seen just once. The sample comprised peripheral blood. These receptors were collected from a man at least 80 years old with acute or convalescent COVID-19. The CDR3 runs from the conserved cysteine through the conserved F or W. Fields, in order: J gene, D gene, clone size, V gene, CDR3 protein, CDR3 DNA. The D gene is left open where the match is weak. Rows may omit the clone size; those that give it use once, few, many or a size class.

TRBJ2-3 TRBD1 NA TRBV7-3 CASSSGQGGTDTQYF TGTGCCAGCAGTTCTGGACAGGGGGGCACAGATACGCAGTATTTT
TRBJ1-2 NA NA TRBV9 CASSVGGGVQGGYTF TGTGCCAGCAGCGTAGGTGGAGGGGTTCAGGGTGGCTACACCTTC
TRBJ1-5 NA NA TRBV2 CASSDQGWAQPQHF TGTGCCAGCAGTGACCAGGGGTGGGCTCAGCCCCAGCATTTT
TRBJ2-3 TRBD1 NA TRBV18 CASSTGGDTQYF TGTGCCAGCTCAACAGGGGGAGATACGCAGTATTTT
TRBJ2-7 NA few TRBV30 CAWSVNSGYEQYF TGTGCCTGGAGTGTAAACTCGGGATACGAGCAGTACTTC
TRBJ1-1 NA NA TRBV19 CASSKGRTAINTEAFF TGTGCCAGTAGTAAGGGGCGGACAGCCATAAACACTGAAGCTTTCTTT
TRBJ2-3 NA NA TRBV7-3 CASSFVGGDPQYF TGTGCCAGCAGCTTCGTTGGCGGGGACCCGCAGTATTTT
TRBJ2-7 NA NA TRBV5-6 CASSSRGGVYEQYF TGTGCCAGCAGCTCGCGAGGGGGAGTCTACGAGCAGTACTTC
TRBJ1-5 NA NA TRBV19 CASTTGSYSNQPQHF TGTGCCAGTACTACCGGGTCTTATAGCAATCAGCCCCAGCATTTT
TRBJ2-2 NA NA TRBV6-5 CASRQDWATGELFF TGTGCCAGCAGGCAGGACTGGGCCACCGGGGAGCTGTTTTTT
TRBJ1-1 NA NA TRBV12-3/TRBV12-4 CASSPIRGAGAFF TGTGCCAGCAGTCCCATAAGGGGCGCAGGAGCTTTCTTT
TRBJ1-2 NA NA TRBV3-1/TRBV3-2 CASSQGGFLDGYTF TGTGCCAGCAGCCAAGGCGGTTTCCTCGACGGCTACACCTTC
TRBJ1-1 NA NA TRBV5-1 CASSPDSQQGRWAFF TGCGCCAGCAGCCCCGACAGCCAACAGGGTCGTTGGGCTTTCTTT
TRBJ1-1 NA NA TRBV5-1 CASREDSEAFF TGCGCCAGCCGAGAGGACTCTGAAGCTTTCTTT
TRBJ1-5 NA NA TRBV6-4 CASSRTRTLYQPQHF TGTGCCAGCAGTCGGACAAGGACCCTGTATCAGCCCCAGCATTTT
TRBJ2-6 NA NA TRBV21-1 CASSVGRTGANVLTF TGTGCCAGCAGCGTCGGTCGAACTGGGGCCAACGTCCTGACTTTC
TRBJ2-2 TRBD2 NA TRBV30 CAWSVLADPGELFF TGTGCCTGGAGTGTACTAGCGGACCCCGGGGAGCTGTTTTTT
TRBJ2-1 NA NA TRBV5-1 CASSLVLSGRNEQFF TGCGCCAGCAGCTTGGTCCTCAGCGGAAGGAATGAGCAGTTCTTC
TRBJ2-1 TRBD2 few TRBV6-2/TRBV6-3 CASSVFGGGANEQFF TGTGCCAGCAGTGTTTTCGGCGGGGGGGCAAATGAGCAGTTCTTC
TRBJ2-1 NA NA TRBV7-2 CASSLNRDNEQFF TGTGCCAGCAGCTTAAATCGAGACAATGAGCAGTTCTTC
TRBJ2-7 TRBD1 NA TRBV7-2 CASRAAGTGTEQYF TGTGCCAGCAGGGCAGCCGGGACAGGGACCGAGCAGTACTTC
TRBJ1-2 NA NA TRBV4-1 CASSQEGARYGYTF TGCGCCAGCAGCCAAGAAGGGGCCCGCTATGGCTACACCTTC
TRBJ2-2 TRBD2 NA TRBV5-8 CASSLPGGVGELFF TGTGCCAGCAGCCTGCCGGGGGGAGTCGGGGAGCTGTTTTTT
TRBJ2-1 TRBD1 NA TRBV11-2 CASSYTRTGSYNEQFF TGTGCCAGCAGCTATACCCGGACAGGCTCCTACAATGAGCAGTTCTTC
TRBJ2-7 NA NA TRBV6-5 CASSRESSYEQYF TGTGCCAGCTCCCGGGAGAGCTCCTACGAGCAGTACTTC
TRBJ2-1 TRBD2 NA TRBV3-1/TRBV3-2 CASSQPSGNYYNEQFF TGTGCCAGCAGCCAACCTAGCGGAAACTATTACAATGAGCAGTTCTTC
TRBJ2-7 NA NA TRBV5-1 CASSLGGLHEQYF TGCGCCAGCAGCTTGGGGGGGCTCCACGAGCAGTACTTC
TRBJ2-1 TRBD1 NA TRBV6-5 CASSGQVYNEQFF TGTGCCAGCAGCGGACAGGTTTACAATGAGCAGTTCTTC
TRBJ2-1 NA NA TRBV20-1 CSARSNNEQFF TGCAGTGCTAGGTCTAACAATGAGCAGTTCTTC
TRBJ2-7 TRBD1 NA TRBV5-1 CASSRGQGSYEQYF TGCGCCAGCAGCCGAGGACAGGGCTCCTACGAGCAGTACTTC
TRBJ1-3 NA NA TRBV18 CASELRNTIYF TGTGCCAGCGAACTACGAAACACCATATATTTT
TRBJ2-4 TRBD1 NA TRBV7-9 CASSRTGQGTYF TGTGCCAGCAGCCGGACCGGACAGGGGACGTACTTC
TRBJ1-3 NA NA TRBV6-5 CASSQISGNTIYF TGTGCCAGCTCACAGATCTCTGGAAACACCATATATTTT
TRBJ2-7 NA NA TRBV20-1 CSALSSYEQYF TGCAGTGCTCTCAGCTCCTACGAGCAGTACTTC
TRBJ2-2 TRBD2 once TRBV29-1 CSVSVGTSGSTGELFF TGCAGCGTTTCCGTAGGGACTAGCGGGAGTACCGGGGAGCTGTTTTTT
TRBJ1-1 NA NA TRBV25-1 CASSGGAEAFF TGTGCCAGCAGTGGGGGGGCTGAAGCTTTCTTT
TRBJ1-3 TRBD1 NA TRBV3-1/TRBV3-2 CASSQVGTAGNTIYF TGTGCCAGCAGCCAAGTGGGGACAGCTGGAAACACCATATATTTT
TRBJ1-2 NA NA TRBV7-2 CASRDMNSINYGYTF TGTGCCAGCAGGGATATGAACAGCATTAACTATGGCTACACCTTC
TRBJ2-7 NA NA TRBV10-3 CAITRAGSYEQYF TGTGCCATCACTCGCGCCGGCTCCTACGAGCAGTACTTC
TRBJ2-5 TRBD2 NA TRBV2 CASRGVPGLAGQETQYF TGTGCCAGCAGGGGAGTTCCGGGACTAGCGGGCCAAGAGACCCAGTACTTC
TRBJ1-1 NA NA TRBV6-2/TRBV6-3 CASSYGGATEAFF TGTGCCAGCAGTTACGGAGGGGCCACTGAAGCTTTCTTT
TRBJ2-5 TRBD1 NA TRBV19 CASSTTGAETQYF TGTGCCAGTAGTACGACAGGGGCCGAGACCCAGTACTTC
TRBJ2-2 TRBD2 NA TRBV7-3 CASSPSGRGTGELFF TGTGCCAGCAGCCCTAGCGGGAGGGGCACCGGGGAGCTGTTTTTT
TRBJ1-3 NA NA TRBV7-2 CASTGVGYNTIYF TGTGCCAGTACGGGGGTCGGGTATAACACCATATATTTT
TRBJ2-3 NA NA TRBV5-5 CASSSNRNFGADTQYF TGTGCCAGCAGCTCTAACCGGAATTTCGGAGCAGATACGCAGTATTTT
TRBJ1-1 NA NA TRBV6-6 CASSYSELNTEAFF TGTGCCAGCAGTTACTCGGAGTTAAACACTGAAGCTTTCTTT
TRBJ1-6 TRBD1 NA TRBV3-1/TRBV3-2 CASSHSQTGASNNSPLHF TGTGCCAGCAGCCATTCCCAGACAGGGGCGTCCAATAATTCACCCCTCCACTTT
TRBJ2-7 NA NA TRBV25-1 CASSEPGPQASEQYF TGTGCCAGCAGTGAACCGGGCCCACAGGCGAGCGAGCAGTACTTC
TRBJ2-1 TRBD1 NA TRBV18 CASSPRDRDNEQFF TGTGCCAGCTCACCCCGGGACAGGGACAATGAGCAGTTCTTC
TRBJ2-2 TRBD2 NA TRBV12-5 CASGLVLTAGANTGELFF TGTGCTAGTGGTTTGGTTTTGACGGCGGGAGCGAACACCGGGGAGCTGTTTTTT
TRBJ1-4 TRBD1 NA TRBV28 CASSSLSGTGAEKLFF TGTGCCAGCAGTTCACTGTCGGGGACAGGGGCTGAAAAACTGTTTTTT
TRBJ2-5 TRBD1 NA TRBV27 CASSRTGTGGETQYF TGTGCCAGCAGTCGCACCGGGACAGGGGGGGAGACCCAGTACTTC
TRBJ1-1 TRBD1 NA TRBV7-2 CASSKTGYTEAFF TGTGCCAGCAGCAAGACAGGGTACACTGAAGCTTTCTTT